This TCR beta chain originates from a study of blood T cells in healthy people across ages. General study points: Per million T cells, the diversity of TCR beta decreased roughly linearly as age advanced. Any conclusive comparison of naive versus antigen-experienced cells was prevented by using unsorted PBMCs.

As regards this clonotype: Its antigen remains unknown.

CDR3 size: 16 residues. V lost 6 bases, J lost 8 bases, and 17 bases stayed unmatched. Germline V gene data show CDR1 as LNHDA and CDR2 as SQIVND (reference sequence). Combining a sample-barcoded 5' primer with a J-beta primer mix, a second PCR ran for about 7 to 11 cycles. One entry per CDR3 protein results from TCRdb running MiXCR on the 5' RACE reads. The data hold 1.5 million to 2 million distinct CDR3 sequences, with approximately 40% observed a single time. This clonotype originated in a human donor in good health. Sequencing was done on a sample of blood. V usage is TRBV19 and J usage is TRBJ1-2; 8 bases map to TRBD1. The CDR3 is CASRRKSGQGGWGYTF. The CDR3 nucleotides are TGTGCCAGTAGACGGAAGTCCGGACAGGGCGGCTGGGGCTACACCTTC.